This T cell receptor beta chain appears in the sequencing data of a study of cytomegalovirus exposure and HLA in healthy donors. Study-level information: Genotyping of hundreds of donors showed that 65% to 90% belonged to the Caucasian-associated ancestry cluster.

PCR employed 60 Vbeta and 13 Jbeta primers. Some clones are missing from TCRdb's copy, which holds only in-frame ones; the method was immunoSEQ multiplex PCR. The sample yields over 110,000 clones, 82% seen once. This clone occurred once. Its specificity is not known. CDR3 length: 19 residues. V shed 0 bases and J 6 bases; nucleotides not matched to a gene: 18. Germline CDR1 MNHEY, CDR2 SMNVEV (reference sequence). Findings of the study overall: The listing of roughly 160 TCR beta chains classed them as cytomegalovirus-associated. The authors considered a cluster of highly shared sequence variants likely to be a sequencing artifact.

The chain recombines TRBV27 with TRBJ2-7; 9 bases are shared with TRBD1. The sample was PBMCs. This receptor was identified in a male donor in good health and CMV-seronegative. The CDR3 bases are TGTGCCAGCAGTTTATCGGCAAGTGTTGGGACAGGGTTTTTTCGCGAGCAGTACTTC. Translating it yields CASSLSASVGTGFFREQYF.